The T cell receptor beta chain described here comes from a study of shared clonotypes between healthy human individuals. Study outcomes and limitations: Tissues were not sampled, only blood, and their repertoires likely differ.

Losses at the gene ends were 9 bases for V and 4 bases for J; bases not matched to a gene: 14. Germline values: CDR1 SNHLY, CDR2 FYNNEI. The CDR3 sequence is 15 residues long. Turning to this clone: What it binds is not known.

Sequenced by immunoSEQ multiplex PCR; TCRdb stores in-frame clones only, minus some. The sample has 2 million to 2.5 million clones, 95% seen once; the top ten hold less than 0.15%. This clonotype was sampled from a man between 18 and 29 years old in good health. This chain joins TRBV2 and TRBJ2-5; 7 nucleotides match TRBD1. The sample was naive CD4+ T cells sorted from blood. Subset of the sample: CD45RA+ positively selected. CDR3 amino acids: CASSPDRASGETQYF. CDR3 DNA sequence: TGTGCCAGTTCTCCCGACAGGGCGAGTGGAGAGACCCAGTACTTC. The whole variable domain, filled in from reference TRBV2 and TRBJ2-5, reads EPEVTQTPSHQVTQMGQEVILRCVPISNHLYFYWYRQILGQKVEFLVSFYNNEISEKSEIFDDQFSVERPDGSNFTLKIRSTKLEDSAMYFCASSPDRASGETQYFGPGTRLLVL.